This T cell receptor (beta chain) was observed in a study of blood T cell repertoires in COVID-19. Study overall: Acute and convalescent COVID-19 specimens originated in the United States, Italy and Spain. PBMCs, B-cell-depleted T cells, or T cells provided the cDNA or gDNA that made up the material.

CDR3 size: 15 residues. J lost 0 bases, V lost 3 bases, and 2 bases had no gene match. Germline lookup yields CDR1 LNHDA and CDR2 SQIVND (reference sequence). Original handling: Quantification of nucleated cells was approximated via reference gene primer amplification. This table comes from immunoSEQ multiplex PCR, and its TCRdb copy is limited to in-frame clones, with some not included. The V and J calls and clone size come from that table; D and trimming were worked out from the DNA. The table shows around 180,000 clones, with 80% to 90% occurring only once. This rearrangement joins TRBV19 to TRBJ2-3, with 8 bases identical to TRBD2. The receptor was isolated from a man aged 70 or older with active or convalescent COVID-19. Sequenced material: peripheral blood. CDR3 residues: CASSMASGSTDTQYF. The CDR3 nucleotides are TGTGCCAGTAGTATGGCTAGCGGGAGCACAGATACGCAGTATTTT.